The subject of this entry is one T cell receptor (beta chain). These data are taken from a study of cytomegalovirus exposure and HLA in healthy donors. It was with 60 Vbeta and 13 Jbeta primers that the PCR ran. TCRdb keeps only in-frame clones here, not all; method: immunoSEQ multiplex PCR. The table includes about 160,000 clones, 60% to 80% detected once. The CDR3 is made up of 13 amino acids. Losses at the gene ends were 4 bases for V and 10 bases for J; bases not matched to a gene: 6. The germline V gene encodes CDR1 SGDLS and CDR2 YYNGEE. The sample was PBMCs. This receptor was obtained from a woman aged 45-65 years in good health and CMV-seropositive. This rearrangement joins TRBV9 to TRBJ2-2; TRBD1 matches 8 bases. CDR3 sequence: CASSTRTGLELFF. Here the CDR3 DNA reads TGTGCCAGCAGCACCCGGACAGGGTTGGAGCTGTTTTTT.